The clone carrying this T cell receptor beta chain appeared a few times. The antigen is unknown. The sample is drawn from a study of T cells in localized non-small cell lung cancer. Germline V gene lookup returns CDR1 SNHLY and CDR2 FYNNEI. Trimming removed 0 bases at V and 6 bases at J, with 11 bases between. There are 14 residues in the CDR3. General study results and limits: Increased T cell density in blood showed an association with longer overall survival. Uninvolved adjacent lung had higher T cell clonality than tumor and all other tissues. Analysis by sequencing included only one tumor region, so heterogeneity remains possible.

Measured with immunoSEQ multiplex PCR; TCRdb has only the in-frame clones, and not every one. The sample lists 30,000 to 45,000 clones, approximately 88% occurring once. V and J are TRBV2 and TRBJ1-2; D perhaps matches TRBD1 (6 bases). Sequences were derived from peripheral blood, sampled before any cancer treatment. The receptor was isolated from a woman aged 35-75 years with stage I lung adenocarcinoma. The CDR3 DNA is TGTGCCAGCAGTGAAGCTGCACAGGGTGATGGCTACACCTTC. Translation: CASSEAAQGDGYTF.